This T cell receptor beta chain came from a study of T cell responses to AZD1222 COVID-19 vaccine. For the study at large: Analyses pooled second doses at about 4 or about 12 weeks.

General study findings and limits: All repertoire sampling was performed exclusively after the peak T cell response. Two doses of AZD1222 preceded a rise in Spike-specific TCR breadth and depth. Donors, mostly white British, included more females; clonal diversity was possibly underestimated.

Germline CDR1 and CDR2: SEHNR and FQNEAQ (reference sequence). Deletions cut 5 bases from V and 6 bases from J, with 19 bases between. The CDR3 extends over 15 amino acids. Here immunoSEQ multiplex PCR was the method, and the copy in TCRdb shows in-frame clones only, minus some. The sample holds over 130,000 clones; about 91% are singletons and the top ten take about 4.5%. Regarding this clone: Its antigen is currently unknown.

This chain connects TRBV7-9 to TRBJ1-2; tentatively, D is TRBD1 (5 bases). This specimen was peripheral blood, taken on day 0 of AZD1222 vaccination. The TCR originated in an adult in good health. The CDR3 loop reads CASSPAGGVGNGYTF. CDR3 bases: TGTGCCAGCAGCCCAGCGGGGGGGGTAGGAAATGGCTACACCTTC.